This record covers a single T cell receptor (beta chain). Its specific antigen is unknown. Base quality data are lacking; no much larger clone is found one base away. This entry comes from a study of blood T cell repertoires in COVID-19 (dated by TCRdb to the early 2020s). A note on the overall study: Samples covering the acute and convalescent phases of COVID-19 were provided by collaborators in the United States, Italy and Spain. Where available, HLA class I and class II types were taken from metadata supplied by the sample provider and were not determined by assay-based typing. The material from the prospective study consisted of cDNA or gDNA derived from T cells, B-cell-depleted T cells, or PBMCs. The dataset comprised deeply sampled blood TCRbeta repertoires from subjects exposed to, actively infected with, or recovered from COVID-19. Sample metadata almost always included a de-identified subject ID, COVID-19 status, age in years and sex. Samples were obtained from the ongoing ImmuneRACE study (first 160 participants) and from about 1,300 subjects provided by 6 global collaborators. The repertoires were released in a freely available public database intended as a resource for research on the immune response to SARS-CoV-2.

TCRbeta CDR3 regions were amplified from genomic DNA using the immunoSEQ Assay, a bias-controlled multiplex PCR. Concerning the study's data processing: Nucleated cell counts per sample were estimated from amplification of reference gene primers within the assay. To quantify the absolute abundance of each unique TCRbeta CDR3 rearrangement, sequence reads were collapsed and filtered. For each sample, productive Simpson clonality was calculated as the square root of Simpson's diversity index over productive rearrangements. Entries here come from immuneACCESS through TCRdb and include only in-frame sequences with V and J called. Some clones fail to appear in such tables; in the studies checked, an unresolved V gene covers under half of the shortfall, and the cause of the remainder is unknown. For V, J and clone size, that table is used; D and trimming come from the DNA. This sample comprises around 16,000 clones, approximately 85% of them detected only once. The ten largest clones capture just under 35% of the sample.

CDR1 is given as SGHDN and CDR2 as FVKESK, both from the germline V gene. V loses 5 bases, J loses 8 bases, and the germline ends lie 15 bases apart. Including the terminal cysteine and phenylalanine, the CDR3 comprises 14 residues. Solely the CDR3 DNA is kept, with 42 bases framed from the first base. Each collaborating institution followed its own protocols to collect whole blood in K2EDTA tubes. For TCRbeta analysis, collaborators shipped samples as frozen whole blood, isolated PBMCs, or DNA extracted from either of those sample types. The study at large found these results: How much clinical and demographic metadata was included differed by source and by participant, and the metadata was provided uncurated.

The sequence was obtained from a man in his 70s in a cohort sampled during active COVID-19. The chain couples TRBV14 to TRBJ1-4, with TRBD1 as a weak D call on 6 bases. The sample taken for sequencing was peripheral blood. The DNA reads TGTGCCAGCAGCGCCCACAGGGAAAGAGAAAAACTGTTTTTT. This codes for CASSAHREREKLFF.